This T cell receptor beta chain was captured in a study of blood T cell repertoires in COVID-19. Study-level information: COVID-19 samples from acute and convalescent phases originated in the United States, Italy and Spain.

The authors' processing: Amplified reference gene primers provided the basis for estimating nucleated cell counts. Repertoires were generated with immunoSEQ multiplex PCR, while TCRdb's copy carries only in-frame clones and drops some. The V and J calls and clone size come from that table; D and trimming were worked out from the DNA. The sample records hundreds of thousands of clones, roughly 87% being singletons. Trimming took 4 bases from V and 4 from J, leaving 16 bases between them. Germline assignment: CDR1 LGHDT and CDR2 YNNKEL (reference sequence). CDR3 length: 15 amino acids. This rearrangement joins TRBV3-1 (or the pseudogene TRBV3-2) to TRBJ1-2; possibly TRBD1 for D (6 bases). This TCR derives from a woman between 40 and 55 years old with acute COVID-19. The sequenced sample consisted of PBMCs or T cells enriched from blood (not recorded which). The CDR3 nucleotides read TGTGCCAGCAGCCTTCGTATCAGGGGAATCTATGGCTACACCTTC. Translating gives CASSLRIRGIYGYTF.